This T cell receptor (beta chain) originates from a study of monozygotic twins with cystic fibrosis. Study-wide points: Co-twins had the most similar V usage for 13 of 16 pairs, J for 8. Median Simpson clonality of about 0.01 suggested naive T cells predominated.

The repertoire was sequenced with immunoSEQ multiplex PCR; TCRdb's copy has only in-frame clones and lacks some. In the table there are about 36,000 clones, under 90% of which are singletons. Comment on this clone: The target antigen is unknown.

The V gene's germline CDR1 is SGHRS and CDR2 YFSETQ. V was trimmed by 0 bases and J by 2 bases, leaving 9 bases between them. The CDR3 sequence is 14 residues long. The gene calls are TRBV5-1 and TRBJ2-7; D is undetermined. This clonotype originated in a girl between 2 and 10 years old with cystic fibrosis. Material for sequencing was blood. In DNA, the CDR3 is TGCGCCAGCAGCTTGGGAGGCCAGGCCTACGAGCAGTACTTC. This sequence encodes CASSLGGQAYEQYF.